The TCR beta chain under discussion was sequenced for a study of shared clonotypes between healthy human individuals. V shed 7 bases, J shed 2 bases, and the junction held 6 bases outside the gene matches. CDR1 SNHLY and CDR2 FYNNEI come from the germline V gene. The CDR3 sequence is 14 residues long. Clones were read by immunoSEQ multiplex PCR, and TCRdb kept only the in-frame ones, dropping some. This sample has approximately 480,000 clones; over 60% occur once, and the top ten carry around an eighth. The rearrangement uses TRBV2 and TRBJ2-7; 9 bases fit TRBD1. The sequencing sample was made of PBMCs. The TCR was taken from a woman aged 40-49 years in good health. Some clones in this sample may be carry-over from other donors' samples. The chain's CDR3 is CASNGQGSTYEQYF. The CDR3 DNA follows: TGTGCCAGCAATGGACAGGGGTCGACCTACGAGCAGTACTTC. The full variable domain, with the rest looked up from reference TRBV2 and TRBJ2-7, is EPEVTQTPSHQVTQMGQEVILRCVPISNHLYFYWYRQILGQKVEFLVSFYNNEISEKSEIFDDQFSVERPDGSNFTLKIRSTKLEDSAMYFCASNGQGSTYEQYFGPGTRLTVT.